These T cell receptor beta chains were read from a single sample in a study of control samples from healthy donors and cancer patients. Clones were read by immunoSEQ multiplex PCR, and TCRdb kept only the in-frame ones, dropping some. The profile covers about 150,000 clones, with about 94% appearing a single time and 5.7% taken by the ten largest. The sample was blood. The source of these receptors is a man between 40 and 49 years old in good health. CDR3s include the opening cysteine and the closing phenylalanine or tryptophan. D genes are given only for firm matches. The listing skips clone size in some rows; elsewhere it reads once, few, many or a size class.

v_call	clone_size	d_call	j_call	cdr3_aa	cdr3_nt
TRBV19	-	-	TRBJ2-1	CASSPFGGPWDEQFF	TGTGCCAGTAGTCCATTTGGGGGGCCGTGGGATGAGCAGTTCTTC
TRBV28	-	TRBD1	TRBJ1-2	CASSIWTGGPYGYTF	TGTGCCAGCAGTATATGGACAGGTGGCCCTTATGGCTACACCTTC
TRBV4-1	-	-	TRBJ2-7	CASSQAPDTAAYEQYF	TGCGCCAGCAGCCAAGCCCCTGATACGGCAGCCTACGAGCAGTACTTC
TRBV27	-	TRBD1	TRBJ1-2	CASRRAGGRDYGYTF	TGTGCCAGCAGGCGGGCAGGGGGGAGAGACTATGGCTACACCTTC
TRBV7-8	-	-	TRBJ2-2	CASSRGRVIANTGELFF	TGTGCCAGCAGCCGGGGACGGGTAATCGCGAACACCGGGGAGCTGTTTTTT
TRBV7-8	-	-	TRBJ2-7	CASSQRGTQAAKGYEQYF	TGTGCCAGCAGCCAAAGGGGGACTCAGGCAGCGAAAGGCTACGAGCAGTACTTC
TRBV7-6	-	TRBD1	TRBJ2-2	CASSPGTGTGELFF	TGTGCCAGCAGCCCCGGGACAGGGACCGGGGAGCTGTTTTTT
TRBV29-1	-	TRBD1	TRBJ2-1	CSVLRGLNEQFF	TGCAGCGTTTTGAGGGGGCTGAATGAGCAGTTCTTC
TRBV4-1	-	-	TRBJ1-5	CASSQDGYQPQHF	TGCGCCAGCAGCCAAGATGGGTATCAGCCCCAGCATTTT
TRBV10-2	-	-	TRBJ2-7	CASSERRVSPSYEQYF	TGCGCCAGCAGTGAGAGGAGGGTCTCCCCGTCCTACGAGCAGTACTTC
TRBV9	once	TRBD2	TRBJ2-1	CASSSTSGGLEGEQFF	TGTGCCAGCAGCAGCACTAGCGGGGGCCTTGAGGGTGAGCAGTTCTTC
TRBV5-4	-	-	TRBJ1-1	CASSLRDTEAFF	TGTGCCAGCAGCTTGAGAGACACTGAAGCTTTCTTT
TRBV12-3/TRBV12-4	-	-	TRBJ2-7	CASSPPDFYGQYF	TGTGCCAGCAGTCCTCCCGACTTCTACGGGCAGTACTTC
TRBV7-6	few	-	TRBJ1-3	CARGGVSVSGNTIYF	TGTGCCAGAGGCGGCGTCTCGGTTAGCGGAAACACCATATATTTT
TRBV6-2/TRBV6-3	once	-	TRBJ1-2	CASSPYGGEPILYGYTF	TGTGCCAGCAGCCCTTATGGGGGGGAGCCCATACTTTATGGCTACACCTTC
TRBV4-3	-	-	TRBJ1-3	CASSQVRGKSGNTIYF	TGCGCCAGCAGCCAAGTCCGGGGAAAGTCTGGAAACACCATATATTTT
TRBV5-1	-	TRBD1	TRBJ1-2	CASSLETGGAYGYTF	TGCGCCAGCAGCTTGGAGACAGGGGGCGCGTATGGCTACACCTTC
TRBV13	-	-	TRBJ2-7	CASSLGQTYEQYF	TGTGCCAGCAGCTTAGGACAGACCTACGAGCAGTACTTC